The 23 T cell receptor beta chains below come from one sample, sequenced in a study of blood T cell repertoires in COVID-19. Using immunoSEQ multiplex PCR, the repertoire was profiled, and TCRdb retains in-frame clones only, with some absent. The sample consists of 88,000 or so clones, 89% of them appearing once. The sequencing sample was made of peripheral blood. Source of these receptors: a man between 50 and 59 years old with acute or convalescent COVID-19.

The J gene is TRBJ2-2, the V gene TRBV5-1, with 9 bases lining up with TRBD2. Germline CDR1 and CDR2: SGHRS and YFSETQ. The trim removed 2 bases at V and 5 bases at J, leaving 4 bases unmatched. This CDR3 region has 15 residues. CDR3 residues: CASSFVREGTGELFF. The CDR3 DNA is TGCGCCAGCAGCTTCGTGCGGGAGGGGACCGGGGAGCTGTTTTTT.

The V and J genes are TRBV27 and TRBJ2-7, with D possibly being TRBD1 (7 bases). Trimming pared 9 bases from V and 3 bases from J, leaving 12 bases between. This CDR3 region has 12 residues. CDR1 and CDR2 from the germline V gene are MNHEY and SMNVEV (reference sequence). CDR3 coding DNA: TGTGCCAGGACAGGGAGGAGCTACGAGCAGTACTTC. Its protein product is CARTGRSYEQYF.

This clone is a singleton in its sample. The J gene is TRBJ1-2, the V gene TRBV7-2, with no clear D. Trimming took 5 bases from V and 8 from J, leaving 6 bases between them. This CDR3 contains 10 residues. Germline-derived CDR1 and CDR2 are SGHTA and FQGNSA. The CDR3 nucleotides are TGTGCCAGCAGCCGGGAGGGCTACACCTTC. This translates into CASSREGYTF.

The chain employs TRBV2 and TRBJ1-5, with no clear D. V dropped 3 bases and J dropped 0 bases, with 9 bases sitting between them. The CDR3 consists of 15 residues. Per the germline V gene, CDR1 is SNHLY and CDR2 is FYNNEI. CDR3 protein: CASSEFADSNQPQHF. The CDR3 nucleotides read TGTGCCAGCAGTGAGTTCGCGGATAGCAATCAGCCCCAGCATTTT.

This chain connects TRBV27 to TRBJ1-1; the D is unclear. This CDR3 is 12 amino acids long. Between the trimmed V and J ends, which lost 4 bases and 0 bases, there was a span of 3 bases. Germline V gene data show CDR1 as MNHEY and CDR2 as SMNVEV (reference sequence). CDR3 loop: CASSSMNTEAFF. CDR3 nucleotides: TGTGCCAGCAGTTCCATGAACACTGAAGCTTTCTTT.

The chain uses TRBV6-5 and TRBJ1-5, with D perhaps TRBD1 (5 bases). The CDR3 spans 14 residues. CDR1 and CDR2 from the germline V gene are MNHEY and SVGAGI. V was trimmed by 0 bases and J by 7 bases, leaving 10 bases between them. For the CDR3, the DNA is TGTGCCAGCAGTTACTCTGGGGACTTGCAGCCCCAGCATTTT. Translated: CASSYSGDLQPQHF.

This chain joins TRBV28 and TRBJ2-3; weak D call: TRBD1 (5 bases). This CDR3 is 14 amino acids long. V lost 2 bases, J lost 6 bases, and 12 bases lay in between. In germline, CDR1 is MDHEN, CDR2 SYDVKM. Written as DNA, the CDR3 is TGTGCCAGCAGTTTAAGCAGGGTCGGGGATACGCAGTATTTT. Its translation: CASSLSRVGDTQYF.

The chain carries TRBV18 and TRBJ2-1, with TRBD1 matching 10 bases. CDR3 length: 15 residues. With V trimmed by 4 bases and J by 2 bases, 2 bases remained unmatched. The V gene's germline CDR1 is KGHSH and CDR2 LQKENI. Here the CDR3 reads CASSRDRGTYNEQFF. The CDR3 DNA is TGTGCCAGCTCACGGGACAGGGGAACCTACAATGAGCAGTTCTTC.

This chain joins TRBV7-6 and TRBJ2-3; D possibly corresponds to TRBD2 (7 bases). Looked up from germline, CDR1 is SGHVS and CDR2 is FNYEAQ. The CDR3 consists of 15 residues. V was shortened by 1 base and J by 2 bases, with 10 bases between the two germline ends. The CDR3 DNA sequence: TGTGCCAGCAGCTTAGTGGGGGGGGCCACAGATACGCAGTATTTT. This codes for CASSLVGGATDTQYF.

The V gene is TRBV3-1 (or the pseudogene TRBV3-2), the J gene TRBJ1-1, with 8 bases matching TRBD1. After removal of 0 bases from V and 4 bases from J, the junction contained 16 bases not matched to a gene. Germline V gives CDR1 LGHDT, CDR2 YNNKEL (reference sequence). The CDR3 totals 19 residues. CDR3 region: CASSQERGKTGDSGTEAFF. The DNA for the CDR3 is TGTGCCAGCAGCCAAGAGAGGGGGAAGACAGGGGATAGTGGCACTGAAGCTTTCTTT.

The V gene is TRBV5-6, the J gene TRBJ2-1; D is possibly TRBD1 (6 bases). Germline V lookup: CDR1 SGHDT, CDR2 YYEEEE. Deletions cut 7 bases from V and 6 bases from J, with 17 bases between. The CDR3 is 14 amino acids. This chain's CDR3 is CASFHITGTNEQFF. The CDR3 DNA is TGTGCCAGCTTCCACATCACAGGGACCAATGAGCAGTTCTTC.

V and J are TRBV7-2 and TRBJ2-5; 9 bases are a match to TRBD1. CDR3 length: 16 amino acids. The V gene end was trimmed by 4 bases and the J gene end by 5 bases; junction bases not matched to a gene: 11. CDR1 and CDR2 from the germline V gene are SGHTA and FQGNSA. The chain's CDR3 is CASSSDYTGGRETQYF. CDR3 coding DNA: TGTGCCAGCAGCTCCGACTACACAGGGGGCAGGGAGACCCAGTACTTC.

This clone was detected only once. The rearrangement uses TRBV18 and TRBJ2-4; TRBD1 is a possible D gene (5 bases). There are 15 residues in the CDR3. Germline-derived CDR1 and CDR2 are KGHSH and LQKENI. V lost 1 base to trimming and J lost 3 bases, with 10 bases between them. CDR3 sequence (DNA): TGTGCCAGCTCACCACAGGGGATTGTCAAAAACATTCAGTACTTC. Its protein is CASSPQGIVKNIQYF. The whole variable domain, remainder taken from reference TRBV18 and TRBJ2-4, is NAGVMQNPRHLVRRRGQEARLRCSPMKGHSHVYWYRQLPEEGLKFMVYLQKENIIDESGMPKERFSAEFPKEGPSILRIQQVVRGDSAAYFCASSPQGIVKNIQYFGAGTRLSVL.

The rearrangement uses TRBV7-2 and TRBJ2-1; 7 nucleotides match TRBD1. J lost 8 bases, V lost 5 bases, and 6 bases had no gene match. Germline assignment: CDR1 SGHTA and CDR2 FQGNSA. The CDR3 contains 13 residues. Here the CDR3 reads CASSLDRDDEQFF. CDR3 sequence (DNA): TGTGCCAGCAGCCTCGACAGGGATGATGAGCAGTTCTTC.

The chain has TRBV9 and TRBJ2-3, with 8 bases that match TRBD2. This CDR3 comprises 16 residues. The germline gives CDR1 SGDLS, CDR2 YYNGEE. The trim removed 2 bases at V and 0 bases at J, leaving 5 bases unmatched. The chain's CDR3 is CASSVRTSLSTDTQYF. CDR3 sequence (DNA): TGTGCCAGCAGCGTCCGGACTAGCCTGAGCACAGATACGCAGTATTTT.

In DNA, the CDR3 is TGTGCCAGTAGCGGGAGCTCGTACAATGAGCAGTTCTTC. It encodes CASSGSSYNEQFF. This sequence joins TRBV27 and TRBJ2-1; 9 positions agree with TRBD2. Germline trimming cut 9 bases from V and 4 bases from J; bases unmatched to any gene: 4. Per the germline V gene, CDR1 is MNHEY and CDR2 is SMNVEV (reference sequence). The CDR3 has 13 residues.

The CDR3 region has the DNA TGCGCCAGCAGCCAAGAGTTGCGTTCGAACACTGAAGCTTTCTTT. As protein: CASSQELRSNTEAFF. The V gene is TRBV4-3, the J gene TRBJ1-1; D unclear. The germline V gene encodes CDR1 LGHNA and CDR2 YSLEER. The V gene lost 0 bases and the J gene lost 1 base, with 9 bases spanning the gap. The CDR3 covers 15 residues.

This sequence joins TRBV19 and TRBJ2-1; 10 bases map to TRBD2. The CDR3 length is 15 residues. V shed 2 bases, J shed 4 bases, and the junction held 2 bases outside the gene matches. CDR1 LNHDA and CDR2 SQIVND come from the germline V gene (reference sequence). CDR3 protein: CASSIPAGGYNEQFF. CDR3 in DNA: TGTGCCAGTAGTATACCAGCGGGGGGGTACAATGAGCAGTTCTTC.

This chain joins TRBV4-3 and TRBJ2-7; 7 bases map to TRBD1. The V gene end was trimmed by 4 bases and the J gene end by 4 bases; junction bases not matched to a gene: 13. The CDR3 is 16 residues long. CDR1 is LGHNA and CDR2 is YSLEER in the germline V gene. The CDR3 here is CASSLGRQGKWYEQYV. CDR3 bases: TGCGCCAGCAGCCTTGGTCGACAGGGTAAATGGTACGAGCAGTACGTC.

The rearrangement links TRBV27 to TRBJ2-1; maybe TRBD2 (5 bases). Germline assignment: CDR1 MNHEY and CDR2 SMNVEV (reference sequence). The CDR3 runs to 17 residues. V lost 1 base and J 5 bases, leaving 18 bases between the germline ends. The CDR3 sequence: CASSLFPTRIAHNEQFF. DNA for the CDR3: TGTGCCAGCAGTTTATTCCCTACTAGGATCGCACACAATGAGCAGTTCTTC.

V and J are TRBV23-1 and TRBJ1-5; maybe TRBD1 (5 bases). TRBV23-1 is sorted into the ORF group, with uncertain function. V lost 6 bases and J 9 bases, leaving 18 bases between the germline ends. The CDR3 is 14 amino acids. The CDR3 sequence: CASRGRPPRGPQHF. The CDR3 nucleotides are TGCGCCAGCAGGGGAAGACCGCCAAGGGGGCCCCAGCATTTT.

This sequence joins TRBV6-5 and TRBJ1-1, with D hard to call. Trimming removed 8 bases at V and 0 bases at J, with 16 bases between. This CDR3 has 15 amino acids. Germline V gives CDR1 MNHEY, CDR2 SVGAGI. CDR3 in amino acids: CASLASALMNTEAFF. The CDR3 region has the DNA TGTGCCAGCCTTGCCTCCGCGTTGATGAACACTGAAGCTTTCTTT.

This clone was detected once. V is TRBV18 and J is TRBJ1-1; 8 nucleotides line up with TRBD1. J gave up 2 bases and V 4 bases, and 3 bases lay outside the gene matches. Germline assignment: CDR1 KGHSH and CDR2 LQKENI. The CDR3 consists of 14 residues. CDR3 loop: CASSRDRLNTEAFF. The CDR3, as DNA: TGTGCCAGCTCACGGGACAGGTTAAACACTGAAGCTTTCTTT.